The clone carrying this T cell receptor beta chain occurred a few times. Its antigen is unidentified. An end of the junction does not agree with germline; a read error may underlie this. These data belong to a study of chemoradiotherapy in HPV16-positive cancers. The study's findings and limits: Candidate HPV-specific clones and E7-related TCR motifs grew in tumor during treatment. The functional HPV-specific definition rests on just a couple of HPV16-positive patients.

CDR3 size: 12 residues. From germline, CDR1 is MNHEY and CDR2 SVGAGI. The method was immunoSEQ multiplex PCR; TCRdb's version includes in-frame clones alone and lacks a portion of them. The sample consists of about 7,000 clones, about 75% of them appearing once. The TCR sequence derives from a human donor with HPV-associated anogenital cancer. This specimen was acquired from a patient who underwent chemoradiotherapy. V gene TRBV6-5 combines with J gene TRBJ1-3; D uncertain. The CDR3 sequence: CASSSAGNTIYF. CDR3 DNA sequence: TGTGCCAGCAGCTCGGCTGGGAACACCATATATTTT.